This T cell receptor (beta chain) was sequenced during a study of blood T cells in healthy people across ages (dated by TCRdb to the mid-2010s). For the wider study: In model experiments, roughly one uniquely barcoded TCR beta cDNA molecule per two T cells was captured by template switching. Age-related changes in TCR beta repertoire diversity were measured in the study by deep sequencing normalized with unique cDNA molecular identifiers. Using the same blood draw, the study looked at two additional independent replicas of 1 million unique cDNA reads for two donors, one aged 18 to 30 and the other aged 80 or older. Donors were grouped into four age groups: young (average roughly 15 years), middle-aged (approximately 41), aged (approximately 58) and long-lived (approximately 75). To avoid experimental bias, donors of different ages were spread randomly across the sequencing lanes.

General findings and caveats noted by the study authors: There was a strong correlation between observed TCR beta diversity and the percentage of naive T cells measured by flow cytometry. Estimates of total diversity from one million sequenced T cells were regarded as lower bounds and underestimates. Because the CMV infection status of the donors was unknown, age-related changes in expanded clonotypes may potentially have been confounded. Compared with the aged group, more naive CD4+ T cells, fewer expanded clones and increased TCR diversity were shown by the long-lived group, suggesting age selection. Conclusive comparison of naive and antigen-experienced compartments was prevented by the profiling of bulk unsorted PBMCs. Observed TCR beta diversity per million T cells fell roughly linearly with age, and a significant reduction was already apparent by age roughly 41.

Systemically healthy Caucasian individuals from Russia, approximately 39 in total and aged roughly 6 to 100 years, were included as donors. Each donor gave ten milliliters of peripheral blood, collected into EDTA-treated Vacutainer tubes. Ficoll-Paque density-gradient centrifugation was used to isolate PBMCs, with at least 7 million per sample. Total RNA, at least 6 micrograms per sample, was extracted from PBMCs with Trizol reagent. Naive CD45RAhigh/CD27high T cell percentages were measured by flow cytometry on a PBMC aliquot from every donor. To prepare the library, 5' RACE was applied. Data came from an Illumina HiSeq 2500. A second roughly 6 to 11 cycle PCR used a sample-barcoded 5' primer and a J-beta primer mix. A template-switch 5' adaptor carrying 12 random nucleotides introduced a unique molecular identifier onto each TCR beta cDNA molecule. Each sample yielded at least 2.5 million CDR3-containing paired-end reads. All of the RNA was converted into first-strand cDNA using the Mint cDNA synthesis kit, with a TRBC-specific oligonucleotide serving as the primer. All cDNA was treated with uracil-DNA glycosylase and then went through a first 18-cycle PCR with the universal primers M1SS and BC2_uni_R. The study's processing was this. Normalization of each sample was performed by random selection of 1 million high-quality reads, each carrying a distinct molecular identifier. Reads sharing molecular identifiers were discarded rather than binned into consensus sequences. CDR3 identification, clonotype clustering and error correction used MiTCR with a Q25 quality threshold and the strictest error-elimination algorithm. A nonparametric unseen species model with Euler transformation was used to estimate a lower bound on total TCR beta diversity. TCRdb trimmed public reads at Q25 via fastp, called clones via MiXCR and kept in-frame beta chains. All rows with the same CDR3 protein become a single entry with the most common DNA and genes. TCRdb's processing, not the authors' own work, is the source of the V and J calls. A total of around 1.5 million distinct CDR3 sequences appear in this sample, roughly 32% of them only once. The ten most abundant clones make up about 10% of the sample.

This clonotype was found a few times. This receptor's antigen is unknown. One base away there is no much larger clone; base qualities are not given. Trimming leaves V shorter by 7 bases and J shorter by 8 bases, with the junction holding 9 bases beyond the gene matches. CDR1 and CDR2 were assigned from the germline V gene as SQVTM and ANQGSEA. Including cysteine and phenylalanine, the CDR3 has 14 amino acids. The read is trimmed to its CDR3 DNA, 42 bases read in frame from base 1. The source of this sequence is a woman aged 25-40 years in good health. The sample was blood. The V gene is TRBV29-1 and the J gene is TRBJ2-1; 12 bases in between match TRBD2. The DNA sequence is as follows: TGCAGCGCGACTAGCGGGGGTCCCCTGGATGAGCAGTTCTTC. This encodes CSATSGGPLDEQFF.